The 5 T cell receptor beta chains presented below share a single source sample, sequenced in a study of T cells in Graves' hyperthyroidism and ophthalmopathy. Regions amplified from RNA transcripts were the TCR beta CDR3 regions. HTBI primers were used for first-round RT-PCR of the TCR CDR3. TCRdb independently ran MiXCR on the multiplex PCR reads; one entry per CDR3 protein. The sample carries approximately 690,000 distinct CDR3 sequences, roughly 15% recorded once. Material for sequencing was blood. These receptors came from a woman aged 50 to 65 with Graves' ophthalmopathy.

The chain couples TRBV6-1 to TRBJ2-7, with D possibly called TRBD1 or TRBD2 (5 bases each). The CDR3 sequence is 15 residues long. Germline-derived CDR1 and CDR2 are MNHNS and SASEGT. Trimming left V 6 bases short and J 3 bases short, with 18 bases between. As DNA, the CDR3 is TGTGCCAGCAGCCGAGCCGGGACCACGCACTACGAGCAGTACTTC. Encoded protein: CASSRAGTTHYEQYF.

This clonotype has at least ten counts. The rearrangement links TRBV20-1 to TRBJ2-1; 11 bases align to TRBD2. The CDR3 extends over 18 amino acids. V was pared by 6 bases and J by 6 bases, with 19 bases of the junction left unmatched. Germline loops: CDR1 DFQATT, CDR2 SNEGSKA (reference sequence). The CDR3 sequence: CSAKKPIAGGPSGNEQFF. The DNA for the CDR3 is TGCAGTGCAAAAAAACCTATAGCGGGAGGGCCCTCTGGCAATGAGCAGTTCTTC.

This clonotype was picked up many times. The chain's CDR3 is CSVERRVGDYGYTF. The CDR3 DNA reads as TGCAGCGTTGAACGAAGGGTAGGCGACTATGGCTACACCTTC. This chain joins TRBV29-1 and TRBJ1-2; D gene uncertain. The CDR3 has 14 residues. Per the germline V gene, CDR1 is SQVTM and CDR2 is ANQGSEA. V was trimmed by 2 bases and J by 3 bases, leaving 13 bases between them. Together with reference TRBV29-1 and TRBJ1-2, the CDR3 gives the full variable domain: SAVISQKPSRDICQRGTSLTIQCQVDSQVTMMFWYRQQPGQSLTLIATANQGSEATYESGFVIDKFPISRPNLTFSTLTVSNMSPEDSSIYLCSVERRVGDYGYTFGSGTRLTVV.

The chain is built from TRBV27 and TRBJ2-7, with TRBD1 matching 9 bases. V lost 7 bases and J lost 4; bases outside the gene matches: 11. The CDR3 covers 15 residues. The germline CDR1 and CDR2 sequences are MNHEY and SMNVEV (reference sequence). The CDR3 is CASKIPGQGFYEQYF. As DNA, the CDR3 is TGTGCCAGCAAAATACCGGGACAGGGCTTTTACGAGCAGTACTTC.

This clonotype was seen more than once but under ten times. The chain has TRBV19 and TRBJ2-7; D is possibly TRBD1 or TRBD2 (5 bases each). Germline V gene data show CDR1 as LNHDA and CDR2 as SQIVND (reference sequence). Trimming shortened V by 10 bases and J by 0 bases, and 19 bases separated the two germline ends. The CDR3 has 15 amino acids. Written as DNA, the CDR3 is TGTGCCACCGCCGGGGCCCTCAGGAGCTCCTACGAGCAGTACTTC. Protein: CATAGALRSSYEQYF.